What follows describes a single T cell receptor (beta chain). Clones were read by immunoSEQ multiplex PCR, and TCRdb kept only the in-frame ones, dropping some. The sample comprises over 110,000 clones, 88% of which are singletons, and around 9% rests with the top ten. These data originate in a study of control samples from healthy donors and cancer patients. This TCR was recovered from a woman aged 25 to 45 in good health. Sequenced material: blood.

CDR3 sequence reads: CASSIGWERSEQFF. CDR3 bases: TGTGCCAGTAGTATAGGCTGGGAGAGGAGTGAGCAGTTCTTC. The chain has TRBV19 and TRBJ2-1; tentatively, D is TRBD2 (5 bases). This CDR3 spans 14 amino acids. Germline assignment: CDR1 LNHDA and CDR2 SQIVND (reference sequence). Trimming cost V 1 base and J 9 bases, with 13 bases left between them.